This T cell receptor (beta chain) appears in the sequencing data of a study of technical replicates of blood from a few donors. This CDR3 has 15 residues. Trimming removed 5 bases from V and 0 bases from J, with 11 bases in between. Germline V CDR1 and CDR2: KGHSH, LQKENI. The data were produced by immunoSEQ multiplex PCR, yet TCRdb's version contains in-frame clones alone and is incomplete. The repertoire includes approximately 13,000 clones, roughly four fifths of them detected once, and around an eighth sits in the top ten. The receptor was derived from a human donor in good health. Sequenced material: PBMCs. The chain combines TRBV18 with TRBJ1-3; unclear D gene. In DNA, the CDR3 is TGTGCCAGCTCAGCGCAGGTACGCTCTGGAAACACCATATATTTT. It translates to CASSAQVRSGNTIYF.